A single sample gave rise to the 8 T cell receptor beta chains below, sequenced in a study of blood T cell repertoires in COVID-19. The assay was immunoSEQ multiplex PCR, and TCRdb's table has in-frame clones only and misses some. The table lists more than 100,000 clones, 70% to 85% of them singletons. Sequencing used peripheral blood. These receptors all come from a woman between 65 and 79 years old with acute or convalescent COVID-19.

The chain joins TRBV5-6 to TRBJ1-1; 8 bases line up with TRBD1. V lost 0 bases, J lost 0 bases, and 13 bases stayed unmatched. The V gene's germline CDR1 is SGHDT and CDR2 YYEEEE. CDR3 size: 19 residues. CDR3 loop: CASSLEIRTGRNMNTEAFF. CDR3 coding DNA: TGTGCCAGCAGCTTGGAGATCCGGACAGGGCGAAACATGAACACTGAAGCTTTCTTT.

The CDR3 is CASSQQGRENTIYF. Written as DNA, the CDR3 is TGCGCCAGCAGCCAACAGGGAAGGGAAAACACCATATATTTT. The chain is built from TRBV4-3 and TRBJ1-3; a weak D match, TRBD1 (5 bases). Germline-derived CDR1 and CDR2 are LGHNA and YSLEER. The CDR3 consists of 14 residues. V lost 2 bases, J lost 6 bases, and 11 bases lay in between.

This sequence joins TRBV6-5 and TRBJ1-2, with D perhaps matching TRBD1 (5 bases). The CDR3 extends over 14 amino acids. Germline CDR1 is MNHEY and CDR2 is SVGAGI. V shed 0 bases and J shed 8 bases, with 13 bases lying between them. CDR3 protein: CASSYSIGAGGYTF. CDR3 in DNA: TGTGCCAGCAGTTACTCGATAGGGGCTGGGGGCTACACCTTC.

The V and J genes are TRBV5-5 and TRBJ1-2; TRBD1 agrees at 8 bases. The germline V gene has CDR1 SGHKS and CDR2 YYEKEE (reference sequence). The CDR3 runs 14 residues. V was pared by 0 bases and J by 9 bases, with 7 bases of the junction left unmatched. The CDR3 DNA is TGTGCCAGCAGCTTGGGGGACAGGAGTCTAAGCTACACCTTC. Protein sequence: CASSLGDRSLSYTF.

The CDR3 loop reads CASSADRGDYGYTF. Written as DNA, the CDR3 is TGTGCCAGCAGCGCAGACAGGGGAGACTATGGCTACACCTTC. The chain links TRBV7-6 to TRBJ1-2; 8 positions match TRBD1. CDR3 length equals 14 residues. Per the germline V gene, CDR1 is SGHVS and CDR2 is FNYEAQ. The V gene end was trimmed by 5 bases and the J gene end by 3 bases; junction bases not matched to a gene: 5.

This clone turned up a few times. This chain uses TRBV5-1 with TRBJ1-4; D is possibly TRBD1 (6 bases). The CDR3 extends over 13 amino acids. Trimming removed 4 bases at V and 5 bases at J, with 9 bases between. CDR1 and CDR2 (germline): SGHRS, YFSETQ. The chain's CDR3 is CASSTGTNEKLFF. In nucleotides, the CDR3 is TGCGCCAGCAGCACCGGGACAAATGAAAAACTGTTTTTT. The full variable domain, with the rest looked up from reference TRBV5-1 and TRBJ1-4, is KAGVTQTPRYLIKTRGQQVTLSCSPISGHRSVSWYQQTPGQGLQFLFEYFSETQRNKGNFPGRFSGRQFSNSRSEMNVSTLELGDSALYLCASSTGTNEKLFFGSGTQLSVL.

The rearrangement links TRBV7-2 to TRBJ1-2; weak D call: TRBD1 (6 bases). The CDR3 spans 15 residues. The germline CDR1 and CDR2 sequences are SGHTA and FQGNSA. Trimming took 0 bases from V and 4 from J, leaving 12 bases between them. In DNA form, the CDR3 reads TGTGCCAGCAGCTTAGCCAGCGGACAGATCTATGGCTACACCTTC. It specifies CASSLASGQIYGYTF.

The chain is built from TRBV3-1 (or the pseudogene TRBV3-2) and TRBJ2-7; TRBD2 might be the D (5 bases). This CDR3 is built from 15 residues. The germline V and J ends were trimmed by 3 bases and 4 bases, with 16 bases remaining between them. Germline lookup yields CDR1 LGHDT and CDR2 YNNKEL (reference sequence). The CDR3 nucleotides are TGTGCCAGCAGCCAGTCCCGGGGAGCGTCGTACGAGCAGTACTTC. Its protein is CASSQSRGASYEQYF.